This T cell receptor beta chain was sequenced in a study of patients and donors after allogeneic stem cell transplantation. TCRdb fed the RT-PCR reads into MiXCR, producing one record per CDR3 protein. The sample holds 900,000 to 1,000,000 distinct CDR3 sequences, about a sixth seen once. This clonotype was picked up one time. The V gene's germline CDR1 is MNHEY and CDR2 SMNVEV (reference sequence). This CDR3 is 17 amino acids long. Trimming removed 5 bases from V and 4 bases from J, with 21 bases in between. Sequenced material: blood, either unsorted or a sorted T cell fraction (not recorded which). This clonotype was sampled from a human donor who was either an allogeneic HSCT recipient or a stem cell or donor lymphocyte infusion donor (not recorded which). It is not recorded whose cells these are; they may come from a transplant donor. The J gene is TRBJ2-1, the V gene TRBV27, with a tentative D call TRBD2 (6 bases). CDR3 region: CASSLLPGSMFYNEQFF. The CDR3 DNA reads TGTGCCAGCAGTCTTCTTCCCGGGAGCATGTTTTACAATGAGCAGTTCTTC.